This T cell receptor (beta chain) came from a study of identical twins. Findings of the study overall: There was an excess of low generation probability in the out-of-frame alpha sequences that twins shared.

The CDR3 covers 16 residues. Germline loops: CDR1 MGHRA, CDR2 YSYEKL. Turning to this clonotype: Its antigen is unidentified.

From the 5' RACE reads, TCRdb called clonotypes with MiXCR, one entry per CDR3 protein. The profile shows some 1,600,000 distinct CDR3 sequences, more than 30% of them singletons. The sequenced material came from cord blood. The TCR originated in a newborn girl in good health. The gene calls are TRBV4-1 and TRBJ2-1, with 12 bases matching TRBD2. The DNA end is a closer match to TRBJ2-7, so the J assignment may be wrong. The chain's CDR3 is CASSRGGLAGYNEQYF. As DNA, the CDR3 is TGCGCCAGCAGCCGGGGCGGACTAGCGGGGTACAATGAGCAGTACTTC.